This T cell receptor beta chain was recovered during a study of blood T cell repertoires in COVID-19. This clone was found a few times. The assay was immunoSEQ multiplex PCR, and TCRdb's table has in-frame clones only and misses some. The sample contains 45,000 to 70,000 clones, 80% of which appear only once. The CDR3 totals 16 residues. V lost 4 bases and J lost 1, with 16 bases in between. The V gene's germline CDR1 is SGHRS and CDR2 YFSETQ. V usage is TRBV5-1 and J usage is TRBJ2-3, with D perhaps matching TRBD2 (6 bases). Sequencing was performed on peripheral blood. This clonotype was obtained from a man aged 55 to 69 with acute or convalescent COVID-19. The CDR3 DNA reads TGCGCCAGCAGCGAGTTTGCGGGGTCAGGCACAGATACGCAGTATTTT. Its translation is CASSEFAGSGTDTQYF.